This is a list of T cell receptor beta chains from one sample in a study of shared clonotypes between healthy human individuals. The method was immunoSEQ multiplex PCR; TCRdb's version includes in-frame clones alone and lacks a portion of them. The table has around 2.1 million clones, approximately 96% seen once; the top ten hold roughly 0.13%. Sequencing was carried out using naive CD4+ T cells sorted from blood. The receptors shown here come from a man aged 18 to 35 in good health. The CDR3 runs from the conserved cysteine through the conserved F or W. Each record gives: J gene, D gene, V gene, CDR3 protein, CDR3 DNA. D genes are given only for firm matches.

>TRBJ2-7|NA|TRBV6-1
CASSEGYEQYF
TGTGCCAGCAGTGAGGGCTACGAGCAGTACTTC
>TRBJ2-7|NA|TRBV10-3
CAISESGGTSYEQYF
TGTGCCATCAGTGAGTCAGGAGGGACCTCCTACGAGCAGTACTTC
>TRBJ2-1|NA|TRBV30
CAWIWQNEQFF
TGTGCCTGGATTTGGCAGAATGAGCAGTTCTTC
>TRBJ2-7|TRBD1|TRBV6-5
CASRMGQLSYEQYF
TGTGCCAGCAGGATGGGACAGCTTTCCTACGAGCAGTACTTC
>TRBJ2-3|NA|TRBV5-4
CASSGGVLGDTQYF
TGTGCCAGCAGTGGGGGAGTTTTGGGAGATACGCAGTATTTT
>TRBJ2-7|NA|TRBV2
CASSVTEQYF
TGTGCCAGCAGCGTGACGGAGCAGTACTTC
>TRBJ2-1|TRBD1|TRBV10-2
CASSDRGGLGTGTKKPNNEQFF
TGCGCCAGCAGCGATAGAGGAGGTCTCGGGACAGGGACCAAAAAACCAAACAATGAGCAGTTCTTC
>TRBJ2-1|TRBD2|TRBV11-2
CASSPPSGRARYNEQFF
TGTGCCAGCAGCCCTCCTAGCGGGAGGGCCAGGTACAATGAGCAGTTCTTC
>TRBJ2-3|NA|TRBV5-6
CASSLVPKVGTDTQYF
TGTGCCAGCAGCTTGGTACCGAAGGTGGGCACAGATACGCAGTATTTT
>TRBJ2-7|TRBD1|TRBV7-2
CASSRQNRGTSEQYF
TGTGCCAGCAGCCGACAGAACAGGGGAACATCCGAGCAGTACTTC
>TRBJ1-1|NA|TRBV6-5
CASSSRGAGTEAFF
TGTGCCAGCAGCTCCAGGGGCGCGGGCACTGAAGCTTTCTTT
>TRBJ2-6|NA|TRBV15
CATSRDLSLSSSGANVLTF
TGTGCCACCAGCAGAGATCTCAGTTTATCTAGCTCTGGGGCCAACGTCCTGACTTTC
>TRBJ2-1|NA|TRBV10-3
CAISESRNEQFF
TGTGCCATCAGTGAGAGTAGAAATGAGCAGTTCTTC
>TRBJ1-2|NA|TRBV10-3
CAISAEQGGYGYTF
TGTGCCATCAGTGCCGAACAGGGAGGCTATGGCTACACCTTC
>TRBJ2-7|NA|TRBV2
CASSEQLPREQYF
TGTGCCAGCAGTGAACAACTTCCAAGGGAGCAGTACTTC
>TRBJ1-5|NA|TRBV6-5
CASRRYRDTNQPQHF
TGTGCCAGCCGACGGTACCGGGACACCAATCAGCCCCAGCATTTT
>TRBJ1-2|NA|TRBV5-1
CASSLGPRPRDGYTF
TGCGCCAGCAGCTTGGGGCCGAGACCCCGGGATGGCTACACCTTC
>TRBJ2-3|TRBD1|TRBV7-2
CASSTTGDTQYF
TGTGCCAGCAGCACGACAGGGGATACGCAGTATTTT
>TRBJ2-5|NA|TRBV5-1
CASSGHETQYF
TGCGCCAGCAGCGGTCATGAGACCCAGTACTTC
>TRBJ2-5|NA|TRBV7-9
CASTTGTLLVWETQYF
TGTGCCAGCACCACGGGCACGCTTCTCGTCTGGGAGACCCAGTACTTC
>TRBJ1-2|TRBD1|TRBV7-2
CASSLVPQGADGYTF
TGTGCCAGCAGCTTAGTCCCACAGGGGGCTGATGGCTACACCTTC
>TRBJ2-7|TRBD1|TRBV29-1
CSAGQGSGEQYF
TGCAGCGCCGGACAGGGATCTGGCGAGCAGTACTTC
>TRBJ2-7|TRBD1|TRBV19
CASSIGTVYSYEQYF
TGTGCCAGTAGTATCGGGACAGTTTACTCCTACGAGCAGTACTTC
>TRBJ2-7|NA|TRBV10-1
CATLDGQYF
TGCGCCACCCTTGACGGGCAGTACTTC
>TRBJ2-2|NA|TRBV10-3
CATTDTGELFF
TGTGCCACCACGGACACCGGGGAGCTGTTTTTT